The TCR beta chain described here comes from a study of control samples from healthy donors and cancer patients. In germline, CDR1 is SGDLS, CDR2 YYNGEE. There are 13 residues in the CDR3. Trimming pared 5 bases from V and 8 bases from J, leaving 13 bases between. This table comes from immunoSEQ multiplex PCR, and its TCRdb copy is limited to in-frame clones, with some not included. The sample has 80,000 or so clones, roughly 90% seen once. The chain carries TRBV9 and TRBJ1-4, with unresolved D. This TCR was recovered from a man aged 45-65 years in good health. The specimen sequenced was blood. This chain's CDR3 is CASSAMSGEKLFF. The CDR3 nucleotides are TGTGCCAGCAGTGCCATGTCGGGGGAAAAACTGTTTTTT.